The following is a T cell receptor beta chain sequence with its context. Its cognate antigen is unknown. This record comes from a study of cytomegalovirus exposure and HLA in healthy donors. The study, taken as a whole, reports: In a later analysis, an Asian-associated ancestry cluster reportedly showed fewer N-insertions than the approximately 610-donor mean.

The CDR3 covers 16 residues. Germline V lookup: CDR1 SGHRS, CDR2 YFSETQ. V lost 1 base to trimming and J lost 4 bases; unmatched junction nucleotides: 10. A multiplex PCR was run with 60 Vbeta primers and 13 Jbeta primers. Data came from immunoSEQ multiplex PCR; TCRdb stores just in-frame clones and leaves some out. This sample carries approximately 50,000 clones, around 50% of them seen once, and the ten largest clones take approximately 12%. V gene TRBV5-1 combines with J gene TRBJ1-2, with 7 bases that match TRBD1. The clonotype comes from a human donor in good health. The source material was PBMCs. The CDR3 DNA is TGCGCCAGCAGCTTGACCCCCTCAACAGGGGTCTATGGCTACACCTTC. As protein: CASSLTPSTGVYGYTF.